The rows below give T cell receptor beta chains drawn from one sample of a study of shared clonotypes between healthy human individuals. The method was immunoSEQ multiplex PCR; TCRdb's version includes in-frame clones alone and lacks a portion of them. The table lists hundreds of thousands of clones, 55% to 85% of them singletons. The sample taken for sequencing was memory CD4+ T cells sorted from blood. These TCRs come from a woman aged 25-40 years in good health. Both conserved end residues are part of each CDR3. The D gene is left open where the match is weak. Not all rows give a size; the values are once, few, many and, for expanded clones, a class.

abundance,d_gene,j_gene,v_gene,CDR3nt,CDR3aa
.,TRBD1,TRBJ2-7,TRBV6-5,TGTGCCAGCAGTCCCGGGACAGGGTTCTACGAGCAGTACTTC,CASSPGTGFYEQYF
.,.,TRBJ2-3,TRBV7-2,TGTGCCAGCAGCTTAGCAAGCGCGGATAGCACAGATACGCAGTATTTT,CASSLASADSTDTQYF
.,TRBD1,TRBJ1-2,TRBV6-1,TGTGCCAGCAGTGAAAGACAGGGGGGGTATGGCTACACCTTC,CASSERQGGYGYTF
few,.,TRBJ1-1,TRBV18,TGTGCCAGCTCACCACCGGGGAACACTGAAGCTTTCTTT,CASSPPGNTEAFF
.,TRBD1,TRBJ1-1,TRBV10-1,TGCGCCAGCAGTGACCGGAGGGGGCCGAACACTGAAGCTTTCTTT,CASSDRRGPNTEAFF
.,.,TRBJ2-7,TRBV5-1,TGCGCCAGCAGAAACGACGGCTACGAGCAGTACTTC,CASRNDGYEQYF
.,TRBD1,TRBJ2-2,TRBV28,TGTGCCAGCAGAGATACAGGGGGGAGTACGAACACCGGGGAGCTGTTTTTT,CASRDTGGSTNTGELFF
.,.,TRBJ2-2,TRBV7-6,TGTGCCAGCAGCTTTCCCCCGGGGTTGGGGAACACCGGGGAGCTGTTTTTT,CASSFPPGLGNTGELFF
few,.,TRBJ1-5,TRBV2,TGTGCCAGCAGTCAAGTTCAGGGTTTCCGTCAGCCCCAGCATTTT,CASSQVQGFRQPQHF
.,.,TRBJ1-4,TRBV5-1,TGCGCCAGCAACCAGGGTGGTGCTAATGAAAAACTGTTTTTT,CASNQGGANEKLFF
few,.,TRBJ2-2,TRBV19,TGTGCCACCAGGGTGAGAACCACCGGGGAGCTGTTTTTT,CATRVRTTGELFF
once,TRBD2,TRBJ2-7,TRBV2,TGTGCCAGCCCCGGGGGGAGGGGAGGACGCTACGAGCAGTACTTC,CASPGGRGGRYEQYF
.,.,TRBJ1-1,TRBV14,TGTGCCAGCAGCCAAGTTTCTCGGGGGCTCCGGGTGAACACTGAAGCTTTCTTT,CASSQVSRGLRVNTEAFF
.,TRBD2,TRBJ2-1,TRBV5-6,TGTGCCAGCAGCTGGCTAGCGGGATTTTTCAATGAGCAGTTCTTC,CASSWLAGFFNEQFF
.,.,TRBJ2-3,TRBV28,TGTGCCAGCAGTTTCCCTCTGGTTCCGGGAAGCACAGATACGCAGTATTTT,CASSFPLVPGSTDTQYF
once,.,TRBJ2-2,TRBV19,TGTGCCAGTAGTATAGTTTCAGACAACACCGGGGAGCTGTTTTTT,CASSIVSDNTGELFF
.,TRBD1,TRBJ1-1,TRBV10-3,TGTGCCATCAGACCCACCGGACAGGGGGCAACTGAAGCTTTCTTT,CAIRPTGQGATEAFF
.,TRBD1,TRBJ1-5,TRBV7-9,TGTGCCAGCAGCGGACAGGGAAGTCAGCCCCAGCATTTT,CASSGQGSQPQHF
.,.,TRBJ1-3,TRBV5-1,TGCGCCAGCAGCTGGGGGACGGCAGGAAACACCATATATTTT,CASSWGTAGNTIYF
.,TRBD1,TRBJ2-7,TRBV11-3,TGTGCCAAACCCTCGGGACAGGGCTACGAGCAGTACTTC,CAKPSGQGYEQYF
once,TRBD1,TRBJ1-3,TRBV4-1,TGCGCCAGCAGCCAAGTATCTAGGCAGGGGGCTGGAAACACCATATATTTT,CASSQVSRQGAGNTIYF
.,TRBD2,TRBJ2-1,TRBV10-2,TGCGCCAGCAGTCCTAGCGGGAGGTACTCCTACAATGAGCAGTTCTTC,CASSPSGRYSYNEQFF
.,.,TRBJ2-7,TRBV9,TGTGCCAGCAGCGTAGATCCTAGCTCCTACGAGCAGTACTTC,CASSVDPSSYEQYF
.,.,TRBJ2-7,TRBV5-1,TGCGCCAGCAGCTTGAGTAGCGCCAGCCACGAGCAGTACTTC,CASSLSSASHEQYF
.,.,TRBJ1-5,TRBV19,TGTGCCAGTAGTATTCGGACATTAAATCAGCCCCAGCATTTT,CASSIRTLNQPQHF
.,TRBD2,TRBJ2-7,TRBV28,TGTGCCAGCAGTTCGGGACTACTGGAGTACGAGCAGTACTTC,CASSSGLLEYEQYF
.,.,TRBJ2-3,TRBV28,TGTGCCAGCACGCTCTACGACACAGATACGCAGTATTTT,CASTLYDTDTQYF
.,.,TRBJ2-7,TRBV7-8,TGTGCCAGCAGCTTAGCTAGGCCCTATCACGAGCAGTACTTC,CASSLARPYHEQYF
many,TRBD1,TRBJ2-7,TRBV7-2,TGTGCCAGCAGCACACGACAGGGGCCCTACGAGCAGTACTTC,CASSTRQGPYEQYF
.,TRBD1,TRBJ2-7,TRBV28,TGTGCCAGCAGGACTGCGGGACAGGGACCCTACGAGCAGTACTTC,CASRTAGQGPYEQYF
.,TRBD2,TRBJ2-1,TRBV19,TGTGCCAGTAGTATAGCTTCTAGCGGGAGGGTCGATGAGCAGTTCTTC,CASSIASSGRVDEQFF
.,TRBD1,TRBJ2-5,TRBV4-2,TGTGCCAGCAGCCACGGGACAGGCCAAGAGACCCAGTACTTC,CASSHGTGQETQYF
.,TRBD2,TRBJ2-7,TRBV11-2,TGTGCCAGCAGCTTACGACTAGCGGGAGCGTCTCCCTCCTACGAGCAGTACTTC,CASSLRLAGASPSYEQYF
.,TRBD1,TRBJ2-7,TRBV28,TGTGCCAGCAGTTTCTTCAATAACAGGGGTCGGGCAAGTACTATGGTCCCCTACGAGCAGTACTTC,CASSFFNNRGRASTMVPYEQYF
.,.,TRBJ2-2,TRBV7-2,TGTGCCAGCAGCTTAGAGGGGTTAGGGAGAGGTCTCACCGGGGAGCTGTTTTTT,CASSLEGLGRGLTGELFF
.,.,TRBJ1-4,TRBV11-2,TGTGCCAGCAGGAGGACGGTTAATGAAAAACTGTTTTTT,CASRRTVNEKLFF
.,TRBD1,TRBJ1-3,TRBV19,TGTGCCAGTAGTCCCCCGACAGGGGGCTCTGGAAACACCATATATTTT,CASSPPTGGSGNTIYF
once,TRBD2,TRBJ2-1,TRBV7-7,TGTGCCAGCAGCTTTGGCGGGAGAGATGAGCAGTTCTTC,CASSFGGRDEQFF
.,.,TRBJ1-2,TRBV28,TGTGCCAGCAGTCAGCCGGGACGGGATGGCGGCTACACCTTC,CASSQPGRDGGYTF
few,.,TRBJ2-1,TRBV29-1,TGCAGCGTGGGGTTGGGCGGCGATGAGCAGTTCTTC,CSVGLGGDEQFF
.,.,TRBJ2-2,TRBV5-8,TGTGCCAGCAGCTTATTAGCGGATTCCACGACCGGGGAGCTGTTTTTT,CASSLLADSTTGELFF
.,TRBD1,TRBJ2-5,TRBV5-4,TGTGCCAGCAGCCGACAGGGGATAGGGCAAGAGACCCAGTACTTC,CASSRQGIGQETQYF
.,.,TRBJ1-2,TRBV14,TGTGCCAGCAGCCAAGATTTGGGCTGGCCCTATGGCTACACCTTC,CASSQDLGWPYGYTF
.,.,TRBJ1-1,TRBV7-9,TGTGCCAGCAGCTTAGAGGGGGGAACACGGGGCACTGAAGCTTTCTTT,CASSLEGGTRGTEAFF
.,TRBD2,TRBJ2-1,TRBV5-1,TGCGCCAGCAGCGAAGCTAGCGGGGGATACAATGAGCAGTTCTTC,CASSEASGGYNEQFF
.,TRBD2,TRBJ2-7,TRBV5-1,TGCGCCAGCAGCTTGGGGACTAGCGTTTCCTACGAGCAGTACTTC,CASSLGTSVSYEQYF
.,.,TRBJ2-3,TRBV6-5,TGTGCCAGCAGTTACTCCTTCGCAGGGGCAGATACGCAGTATTTT,CASSYSFAGADTQYF
.,TRBD1,TRBJ1-3,TRBV7-2,TGTGCCAGCAGCTTATCCCCGATGACAGGGGGGGACACCATATATTTT,CASSLSPMTGGDTIYF
.,.,TRBJ1-1,TRBV19,TGTGCCAGTAGTCCTCCCTCGTGGGGGGGCGGCAGAGCTTTCTTT,CASSPPSWGGGRAFF
many,TRBD2,TRBJ2-1,TRBV5-1,TGCGCCAGCAGCTTGAACCAGCGCGGGAGGGTTAATGAGCAGTTCTTC,CASSLNQRGRVNEQFF
.,.,TRBJ1-1,TRBV5-1,TGCGCCAGCAGCTCCGGGTACAAACCTATGAACACTGAAGCTTTCTTT,CASSSGYKPMNTEAFF
.,.,TRBJ2-1,TRBV19,TGTGCCAGTAGTTCCCCCCGGGCGGCCAATGAGCAGTTCTTC,CASSSPRAANEQFF
.,.,TRBJ2-2,TRBV5-1,TGCGCCAGTACTTCCGGGAGTAGTACCGGGGAGCTGTTTTTT,CASTSGSSTGELFF
.,.,TRBJ1-5,TRBV11-2,TGTGCCAGCAGCCTTTATAGCAATCAGCCCCAGCATTTT,CASSLYSNQPQHF
.,.,TRBJ2-1,TRBV29-1,TGCAGCGTACTTAGGGACACTGCGTCGGGTGAGCAGTTCTTC,CSVLRDTASGEQFF
.,.,TRBJ2-1,TRBV28,TGTGCCAGCACGGGAGTGGCCTACAATGAGCAGTTCTTC,CASTGVAYNEQFF
few,TRBD2,TRBJ2-5,TRBV9,TGTGCCAGCAGCCCCCGACTAGCGGGAGGAAAAGAGACCCAGTACTTC,CASSPRLAGGKETQYF
.,TRBD2,TRBJ2-7,TRBV6-5,TGTGCCAGCAGTTACCCGAGTGGTCGGGGGGGTCTGGAGCAGTACTTC,CASSYPSGRGGLEQYF
.,.,TRBJ1-4,TRBV27,TGTGCCAGCAGTCCCGACAGCGGTGGGGGAAAACTGTTTTTT,CASSPDSGGGKLFF
.,.,TRBJ2-4,TRBV18,TGTGCCAGCTCACCCGGGACGGGGTTACTAGCCAAAAACATTCAGTACTTC,CASSPGTGLLAKNIQYF